These T cell receptor beta chains were read from a single sample in a study of T cells after yellow fever vaccination. TCRdb re-analysed the 5' RACE reads in MiXCR, keeping a single row per CDR3 protein. The sample has 110,000 to 150,000 distinct CDR3 sequences, about 6.9% seen once. The sample was CD4+ T cells sorted from PBMCs, taken 10 days after the yellow fever booster vaccination. The receptors were gathered from a man aged 25-45 years who received the YFV17D yellow fever vaccine. Both conserved end residues are part of each CDR3. The D gene is left open where the match is weak. Clone size, where shown, is once, few, many, or a class for clones that have expanded.

size,J,D,V,DNA,CDR3
many,TRBJ1-1,.,TRBV5-1,TGCGCCAGCAGCTTGTGGGGACAAGGGAACACTGAAGCTTTCTTT,CASSLWGQGNTEAFF
many,TRBJ2-7,.,TRBV30,TGTGCCTGGAGTGTACGGGCCGAGCAGTACTTC,CAWSVRAEQYF
many,TRBJ2-3,TRBD2,TRBV12-5,TGTGCTAGTGCTACTGGCGGGAGTCGCACAGATACGCAGTATTTT,CASATGGSRTDTQYF
many,TRBJ2-5,.,TRBV2,TGTGCCAGCAGCTGGGTGCAAGAGACCCAGTACTTC,CASSWVQETQYF
many,TRBJ2-3,.,TRBV7-2,TGTGCCAGCAGCTTAGCTAGCCCGGGCACAGATACGCAGTATTTT,CASSLASPGTDTQYF
many,TRBJ1-1,.,TRBV7-2,TGTGCCAGCAGCTCTCCCGGGGCCAAGAACACTGAAGCTTTCTTT,CASSSPGAKNTEAFF
many,TRBJ1-2,.,TRBV29-1,TGCAGCGTTGAAGAGCCGGGACGCGGTGGCTACACCTTC,CSVEEPGRGGYTF
many,TRBJ2-4,TRBD1,TRBV4-1,TGCGCCAGCAGCCAAGATGTGCAGGGGGTGGGCAAAAACATTCAGTACTTC,CASSQDVQGVGKNIQYF
many,TRBJ2-1,.,TRBV7-9,TGTGCCAGCAGCTCCCCCCAGGAGCAGTTCTTC,CASSSPQEQFF
.,TRBJ2-7,.,TRBV12-2,TGTGCAAGTCGCTCAAGCGGGAATCTACGAACGCAGTACTTC,CASRSSGNLRTQYF
.,TRBJ2-7,.,TRBV7-9,TGTGCCAGCCCTTCGGAGGAGCAGTACTTC,CASPSEEQYF
many,TRBJ2-2,TRBD1,TRBV7-9,TGTGCCAGCAGCTCGGACAGGGGGCCCACCGGGGAGCTGTTTTTT,CASSSDRGPTGELFF
few,TRBJ2-2,.,TRBV18,TGTGCCAGCTCACCAGGGGCCGCAAACACCGGGGAGCTGTTTTTT,CASSPGAANTGELFF
many,TRBJ2-6,TRBD2,TRBV5-1,TGCGCCAGCAGCCCTCCAGGACTAGCGGGAGGATTCAGCTCTGGGGCCAACGTCCTGACTTTC,CASSPPGLAGGFSSGANVLTF
.,TRBJ2-1,TRBD1,TRBV28,TGTGCCAGCATACCGGGACAGGTCTCCAATGAGCAGTTCTTC,CASIPGQVSNEQFF
.,TRBJ2-1,.,TRBV5-4,TGTGCCAGCAGCTTGGGAGTTCCAAGCTTCTACAATGAGCAGTTCTTC,CASSLGVPSFYNEQFF
many,TRBJ2-5,TRBD2,TRBV12-3/TRBV12-4,TGTGCCAGCAGTCCTAGACTAGCGGGGGACCAAGAGACCCAGTACTTC,CASSPRLAGDQETQYF
many,TRBJ2-7,TRBD2,TRBV5-1,TGCGCCAGCAGCTTGCTGAGCCGCAGGACTAGCGGTTCCTACGAGCAGTACTTC,CASSLLSRRTSGSYEQYF
many,TRBJ2-1,TRBD2,TRBV29-1,TGCAGCGTTGGAGAGACTAGCGGGAGGAATGAGCAGTTCTTC,CSVGETSGRNEQFF
few,TRBJ1-5,.,TRBV6-2/TRBV6-3,TGTGCCAGCGGGGTGAGTCAGCCCCAGCATTTT,CASGVSQPQHF
.,TRBJ2-5,.,TRBV14,TGTGCCAGCAGCCAAGAAGCGCGGCCAGAAGAGACCCAGTACTTC,CASSQEARPEETQYF
.,TRBJ2-3,.,TRBV6-2/TRBV6-3,TGTGCCAGCAGTTACCGCATTGTGGGTGGAACGCAGTATTTT,CASSYRIVGGTQYF
many,TRBJ2-3,.,TRBV12-3/TRBV12-4,TGTGCCAGCAGCCCCGGGAACTTAGGCACAGATACGCAGTATTTT,CASSPGNLGTDTQYF
few,TRBJ2-3,TRBD2,TRBV5-4,TGTGCCAGCAGCTTGGCGGGACTAGCGGACCTCACAGATACGCAGTATTTT,CASSLAGLADLTDTQYF
many,TRBJ1-1,TRBD1,TRBV5-4,TGTGCCAGCAGCTTGGATCAGGGGGCTAGGGTTGAAGCTTTCTTT,CASSLDQGARVEAFF
many,TRBJ1-2,.,TRBV7-9,TGTGCCAGCAGCCCCTATGGCTACACCTTC,CASSPYGYTF
.,TRBJ2-7,TRBD2,TRBV7-2,TGTGCCAGCAGCTCCCCGACTAGCGGGATATACGAGCAGTACTTC,CASSSPTSGIYEQYF
many,TRBJ2-7,.,TRBV20-1,TGCAGTGCTGGCTGGGGTGACACCTACGAGCAGTACTTC,CSAGWGDTYEQYF
.,TRBJ1-4,.,TRBV3-1,TGTGCCAGCAGCCAACTTTCCCGACGGGGTGAAAAACTGTTTTTT,CASSQLSRRGEKLFF
few,TRBJ2-3,.,TRBV7-9,TGTGCCAGCAGCTTCAAAGCAGGGTCCACAGATACGCAGTATTTT,CASSFKAGSTDTQYF
many,TRBJ2-7,TRBD1,TRBV29-1,TGCAGCGTTCGAGCCCGGGACAGGGGAATTTCCGAGCAGTACTTC,CSVRARDRGISEQYF
many,TRBJ2-1,.,TRBV10-3,TGTGCCATCAGTGATCGGGGAGCGATCCCTCGGAATGAGCAGTTCTTC,CAISDRGAIPRNEQFF
many,TRBJ1-2,TRBD1,TRBV24-1,TGTGCCACCAGTGAGCCCGGACAGGGCGGCTACACCTTC,CATSEPGQGGYTF
many,TRBJ2-5,TRBD1,TRBV5-1,TGCGCCAGCAGCTTGGGACAGGGGGAGAGAGAGACCCAGTACTTC,CASSLGQGERETQYF
many,TRBJ2-2,TRBD1,TRBV10-3,TGTGCCATCAACCGTGGACAGGGGGCGCCCGGGGAGCTGTTTTTT,CAINRGQGAPGELFF
many,TRBJ2-1,.,TRBV12-3/TRBV12-4,TGTGCCAGCTTAAATCGGGACGGGACCATCAATGAGCAGTTCTTC,CASLNRDGTINEQFF
many,TRBJ2-1,.,TRBV7-9,TGTGCCAGCAGCCTTGGACTACCGACGAGAGGGGTCAATGAGCAGTTCTTC,CASSLGLPTRGVNEQFF
many,TRBJ2-7,.,TRBV3-1,TGTGCCAGCAGCCAAGAGTTGCAGGGGTCTCGCTCCTACGAGCAGTACTTC,CASSQELQGSRSYEQYF
many,TRBJ2-2,TRBD2,TRBV11-2,TGTGCCAGCAGCCTGCCGGGACTAGCTGCTACCGGGGAGCTGTTTTTT,CASSLPGLAATGELFF
many,TRBJ2-1,TRBD2,TRBV5-1,TGCGCCAGCAGCCTACTAGCGGACCCAACCTACAATGAGCAGTTCTTC,CASSLLADPTYNEQFF
.,TRBJ1-6,.,TRBV20-1,TGCAGTGCTAGATACGGGGGCAGGAATTCACCCCTCCACTTT,CSARYGGRNSPLHF
.,TRBJ1-1,.,TRBV11-2,TGTGCCAGCAGCTTCCGTGGTAACACTGAAGCTTTCTTT,CASSFRGNTEAFF
few,TRBJ1-3,.,TRBV4-3,TGCGCCAGCAGCCAAGTTCTGGGGGGCACTTTTCAGTCTGGAAACACCATATATTTT,CASSQVLGGTFQSGNTIYF
many,TRBJ2-1,.,TRBV11-2,TGTGCCAGCAGCACACCTACAGGGTTGTTAATCGGTGAGCAGTTCTTC,CASSTPTGLLIGEQFF
many,TRBJ2-6,.,TRBV29-1,TGCGCTATGGGGTCCCCTGGGGCCAACGTCCTGACTTTC,CAMGSPGANVLTF
many,TRBJ2-1,.,TRBV10-1,TGCGCCAGCAGTGCCCTACCGTGGGGCAATGAGCAGTTCTTC,CASSALPWGNEQFF
many,TRBJ2-7,.,TRBV12-3/TRBV12-4,TGTGCCAGCAGTTTATCGGGGTGGTACGAGCAGTACTTC,CASSLSGWYEQYF
many,TRBJ1-5,.,TRBV18,TGTGCCAGCTCCGCCGGGGGGGGCGGGCAGCCCCAGCATTTT,CASSAGGGGQPQHF
many,TRBJ2-7,.,TRBV7-2,TGTGCCAGCAGCATAAGGGGAGCGGAATTTAAAAGCTCCTACGAGCAGTACTTC,CASSIRGAEFKSSYEQYF
many,TRBJ1-4,.,TRBV20-1,TGCAGTGCTTTTAATGAAAAACTGTTTTTT,CSAFNEKLFF
many,TRBJ2-1,.,TRBV24-1,TGTGCCACCAGTGATATTACAGGGTCGGGGAACAATGAGCAGTTCTTC,CATSDITGSGNNEQFF